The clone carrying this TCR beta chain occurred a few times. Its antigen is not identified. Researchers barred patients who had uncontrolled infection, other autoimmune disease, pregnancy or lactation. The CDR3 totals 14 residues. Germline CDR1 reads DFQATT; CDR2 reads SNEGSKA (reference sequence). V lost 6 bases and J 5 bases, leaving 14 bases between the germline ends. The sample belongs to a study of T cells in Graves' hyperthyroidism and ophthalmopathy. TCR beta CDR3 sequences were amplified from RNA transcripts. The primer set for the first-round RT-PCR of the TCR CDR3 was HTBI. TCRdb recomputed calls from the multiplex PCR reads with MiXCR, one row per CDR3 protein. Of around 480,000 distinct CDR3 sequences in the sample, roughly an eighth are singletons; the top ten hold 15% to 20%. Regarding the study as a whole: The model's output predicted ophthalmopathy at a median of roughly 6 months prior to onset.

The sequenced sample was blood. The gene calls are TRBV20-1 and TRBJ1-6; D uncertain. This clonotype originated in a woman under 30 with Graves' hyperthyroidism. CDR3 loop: CSAAPTNHNSPLHF. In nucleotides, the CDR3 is TGCAGTGCAGCCCCGACGAACCATAATTCACCCCTCCACTTT.